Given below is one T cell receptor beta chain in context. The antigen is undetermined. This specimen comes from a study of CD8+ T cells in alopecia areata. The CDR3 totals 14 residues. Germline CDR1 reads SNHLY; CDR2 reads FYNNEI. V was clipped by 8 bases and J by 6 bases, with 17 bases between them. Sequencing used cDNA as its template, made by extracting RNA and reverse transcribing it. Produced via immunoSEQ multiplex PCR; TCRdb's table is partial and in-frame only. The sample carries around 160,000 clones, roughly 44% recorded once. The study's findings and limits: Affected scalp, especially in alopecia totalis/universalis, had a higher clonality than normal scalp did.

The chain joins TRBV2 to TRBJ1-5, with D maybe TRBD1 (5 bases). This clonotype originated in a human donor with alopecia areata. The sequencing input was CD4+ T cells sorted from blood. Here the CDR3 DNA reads TGTGCCAGCGGGGCGGGTACGGGAAGTCAGCCCCAGCATTTT. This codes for CASGAGTGSQPQHF. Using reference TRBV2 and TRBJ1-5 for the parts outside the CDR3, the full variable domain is EPEVTQTPSHQVTQMGQEVILRCVPISNHLYFYWYRQILGQKVEFLVSFYNNEISEKSEIFDDQFSVERPDGSNFTLKIRSTKLEDSAMYFCASGAGTGSQPQHFGDGTRLSIL.